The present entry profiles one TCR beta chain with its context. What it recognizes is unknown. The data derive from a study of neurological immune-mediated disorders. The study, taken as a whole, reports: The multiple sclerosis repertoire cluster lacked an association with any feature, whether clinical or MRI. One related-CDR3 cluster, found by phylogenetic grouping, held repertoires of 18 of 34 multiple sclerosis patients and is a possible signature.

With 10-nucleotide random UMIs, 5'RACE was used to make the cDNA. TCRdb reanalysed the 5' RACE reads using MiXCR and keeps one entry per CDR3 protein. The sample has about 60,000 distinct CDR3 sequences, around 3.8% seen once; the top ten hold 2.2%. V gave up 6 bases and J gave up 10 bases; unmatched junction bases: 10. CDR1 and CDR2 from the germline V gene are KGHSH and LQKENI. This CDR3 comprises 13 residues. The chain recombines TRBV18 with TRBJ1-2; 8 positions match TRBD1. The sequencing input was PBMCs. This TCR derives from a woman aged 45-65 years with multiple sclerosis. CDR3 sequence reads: CASSSDPTGDYTF. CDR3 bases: TGTGCCAGCTCGTCCGACCCGACAGGGGACTACACCTTC.